Below, 28 T cell receptor beta chains from the same sample are listed, as sequenced in a study of cytomegalovirus exposure and HLA in healthy donors. 13 Jbeta primers and 60 Vbeta primers were used for the PCR. The repertoire was sequenced with immunoSEQ multiplex PCR; TCRdb's copy has only in-frame clones and lacks some. Found here are 200,000 or so clones, around four fifths of them singletons; the top ten hold over 5%. What was sequenced was PBMCs. These receptors originate from a woman between 45 and 60 years old in good health and CMV-seropositive.

Only a few counts were recorded for this clone. The chain carries TRBV29-1 and TRBJ1-2; D unclear. With 6 bases removed from V and 3 bases from J, the gap between germline ends came to 11 bases. The length of the CDR3 is 12 residues. Germline assignment: CDR1 SQVTM and CDR2 ANQGSEA. Here the CDR3 reads CSVTQDYYGYTF. The CDR3 bases are TGCAGCGTAACACAAGATTACTATGGCTACACCTTC.

The chain employs TRBV5-4 and TRBJ1-3, with D possibly matching TRBD1 (6 bases). Per the germline V gene, CDR1 is SGHNT and CDR2 is YYREEE (reference sequence). The V end was cut by 4 bases, the J end by 4 bases, with 9 bases between. The CDR3 is made up of 13 amino acids. CDR3 coding DNA: TGTGCCAGCAGCCAGGGGTACGGAAACACCATATATTTT. This encodes CASSQGYGNTIYF. Full variable domain (outside the CDR3, taken from reference TRBV5-4 and TRBJ1-3): ETGVTQSPTHLIKTRGQQVTLRCSSQSGHNTVSWYQQALGQGPQFIFQYYREEENGRGNFPPRFSGLQFPNYSSELNVNALELDDSALYLCASSQGYGNTIYFGEGSWLTVV.

CDR3 nucleotides: TGTGCCAGCAGCCAAGTTCTTAATTCACCCCTCCACTTT. This translates into CASSQVLNSPLHF. The chain uses TRBV14 and TRBJ1-6, with D unclear. The CDR3 has 13 residues. CDR1 SGHDN and CDR2 FVKESK come from the germline V gene. Trimming took off 1 base at V and 6 bases at J, with 4 bases between the two ends.

The chain carries TRBV5-6 and TRBJ2-1; 8 bases are a match to TRBD2. The CDR3 totals 15 residues. V trimming: 5 bases; J trimming: 4 bases; junction bases outside the gene matches: 8. CDR1 and CDR2 from the germline V gene are SGHDT and YYEEEE. The CDR3 loop is CASRYVASGYNEQFF. The CDR3 nucleotides are TGTGCCAGCAGGTATGTGGCTAGCGGGTACAATGAGCAGTTCTTC. Using reference TRBV5-6 and TRBJ2-1 for the parts outside the CDR3, the full variable domain is DAGVTQSPTHLIKTRGQQVTLRCSPKSGHDTVSWYQQALGQGPQFIFQYYEEEERQRGNFPDRFSGHQFPNYSSELNVNALLLGDSALYLCASRYVASGYNEQFFGPGTRLTVL.

The gene calls are TRBV9 and TRBJ2-2; TRBD2 aligns across 8 bases. From germline, CDR1 is SGDLS and CDR2 YYNGEE. The CDR3 length is 16 residues. J lost 5 bases, V lost 0 bases, and 6 bases had no gene match. In DNA, the CDR3 is TGTGCCAGCAGCGTAGGTTCGGGGGGGCCGACCGGGGAGCTGTTTTTT. Amino acids: CASSVGSGGPTGELFF.

The genes are TRBV13 and TRBJ2-5; D may be TRBD2 (7 bases). The end of the DNA fits TRBJ2-7 better, so the J call may be wrong. This CDR3 contains 14 residues. CDR1 is PRHDT, CDR2 FYEKMQ, per germline (reference sequence). The chain's CDR3 is CASSLGRGRYEQYF. The CDR3 DNA sequence: TGTGCCAGCAGCTTGGGGCGGGGGCGGTACGAGCAGTACTTC.

The gene calls are TRBV19 and TRBJ1-1; D is unclear. The V end was cut by 3 bases, the J end by 5 bases, with 13 bases between. This CDR3 spans 14 amino acids. Germline CDR1 is LNHDA and CDR2 is SQIVND (reference sequence). CDR3 in DNA: TGTGCCAGTAGTATTGTGGCCGGCAGGACTGAAGCTTTCTTT. This gives the protein CASSIVAGRTEAFF.

This clone appeared a single time. The chain couples TRBV7-2 to TRBJ2-1; the D gene is possibly TRBD2 (7 bases). Trimming cost V 1 base and J 7 bases, with 20 bases left between them. Per germline, CDR1 SGHTA and CDR2 FQGNSA. This CDR3 has 17 amino acids. The CDR3 loop reads CASSLGLYGGPGNEQFF. CDR3 DNA: TGTGCCAGCAGCTTAGGCCTATACGGGGGGCCGGGTAATGAGCAGTTCTTC.

This chain connects TRBV9 to TRBJ1-1, with a weak D call TRBD1 (5 bases). The germline gives CDR1 SGDLS, CDR2 YYNGEE. This CDR3 contains 13 residues. The V end lost 1 base, the J end lost 7 bases, and 11 bases lay between the germline ends. The CDR3 coding sequence is TGTGCCAGCAGCGTAAACATGCAGGGTGAAGCTTTCTTT. Translation gives CASSVNMQGEAFF.

The chain employs TRBV5-1 and TRBJ1-2; the D is unclear. The germline V gene encodes CDR1 SGHRS and CDR2 YFSETQ. The CDR3 consists of 15 residues. Trimming took 4 bases from V and 4 from J, leaving 17 bases between them. The CDR3 DNA is TGCGCCAGCAGCCCCCGGGTGGGAGTCAGCTATGGCTACACCTTC. Encoded protein: CASSPRVGVSYGYTF.

This clone was recorded a few times. The V call is TRBV5-1, the J call TRBJ1-3, with D perhaps matching TRBD1 (5 bases). V was shortened by 8 bases and J by 2 bases, with 14 bases between the two germline ends. The CDR3 totals 14 residues. Germline CDR1 and CDR2: SGHRS and YFSETQ. For the CDR3, the DNA is TGCGCCAGGCGGCTGGGGGAGGCTGGAAACACCATATATTTT. It yields the protein CARRLGEAGNTIYF.

The gene calls are TRBV5-1 and TRBJ2-1; 10 nucleotides line up with TRBD1. The J segment lost 5 bases and the V segment lost 4 bases, leaving 6 bases of the junction unmatched. CDR3 length: 15 residues. CDR1 SGHRS and CDR2 YFSETQ come from the germline V gene. DNA for the CDR3: TGCGCCAGCAGCACGGGGGACAGGGGTCACAATGAGCAGTTCTTC. Translating gives CASSTGDRGHNEQFF.

The CDR3 DNA reads TGTGCCAGCAAGGGGTCTGGGGAGACCCAGTACTTC. This gives the protein CASKGSGETQYF. The chain recombines TRBV2 with TRBJ2-5, with a possible D match to TRBD1 (5 bases). V lost 7 bases and J lost 5, with 11 bases in between. This CDR3 comprises 12 residues. Germline loops: CDR1 SNHLY, CDR2 FYNNEI.

This clone appeared a few times. The J gene is TRBJ1-1, the V gene TRBV7-8; possibly TRBD1 for D (5 bases). CDR1 is SGHVS and CDR2 is FQNEAQ in the germline V gene. V lost 1 base and J lost 6, with 12 bases in between. CDR3 length: 14 amino acids. CDR3 sequence reads: CASSLVPGFPEAFF. The CDR3 region has the DNA TGTGCCAGCAGCTTAGTGCCAGGGTTCCCTGAAGCTTTCTTT.

V and J are TRBV19 and TRBJ2-2; the D gene is possibly TRBD2 (6 bases). This CDR3 is built from 14 residues. V lost 4 bases and J 6 bases, leaving 12 bases between the germline ends. Per the germline V gene, CDR1 is LNHDA and CDR2 is SQIVND (reference sequence). CDR3 nucleotide sequence: TGTGCCAGTAGTAAGGCGGGGTCTTCCGGGGAGCTGTTTTTT. This gives the protein CASSKAGSSGELFF.

The V gene is TRBV6-1, the J gene TRBJ2-2; 8 nucleotides agree with TRBD1. The CDR3 covers 15 residues. Germline CDR1 reads MNHNS; CDR2 reads SASEGT. J gave up 3 bases and V 5 bases, and 5 bases lay outside the gene matches. The CDR3 DNA follows: TGTGCCAGCAGTAAGGACAGGGCGTACACCGGGGAGCTGTTTTTT. Translating it yields CASSKDRAYTGELFF.

CDR3 sequence reads: CAWSVDSEKLFF. Written as DNA, the CDR3 is TGTGCCTGGAGCGTCGACAGTGAAAAACTGTTTTTT. The chain joins TRBV30 to TRBJ1-4; weak D call: TRBD1 (5 bases). V lost 3 bases, J lost 7 bases, and 9 bases lay in between. Germline values: CDR1 GTSNPN, CDR2 SVGIG (reference sequence). The CDR3 runs to 12 residues.

The rearrangement links TRBV9 to TRBJ1-6; D unresolved. V gave up 1 base and J gave up 8 bases, with 10 bases separating them. This CDR3 comprises 14 residues. The germline gives CDR1 SGDLS, CDR2 YYNGEE. CDR3 region: CASSVRLSDSPLHF. The CDR3 DNA reads as TGTGCCAGCAGCGTACGACTGTCCGATTCACCCCTCCACTTT.

The chain joins TRBV5-8 to TRBJ1-3; D may be TRBD1 (5 bases). CDR1 and CDR2 from the germline V gene are SGHTS and YDEGEE. Trimming took off 4 bases at V and 0 bases at J, with 11 bases between the two ends. The CDR3 is 15 residues long. The CDR3 bases are TGTGCCAGCAGCCGTCTGGGGCTCTCTGGAAACACCATATATTTT. It yields the protein CASSRLGLSGNTIYF. Supplemented by reference TRBV5-8 and TRBJ1-3, the full variable domain reads EAGVTQSPTHLIKTRGQQATLRCSPISGHTSVYWYQQALGLGLQFLLWYDEGEERNRGNFPPRFSGRQFPNYSSELNVNALELEDSALYLCASSRLGLSGNTIYFGEGSWLTVV.

The chain has TRBV9 and TRBJ2-2; TRBD1 agrees at 12 bases. CDR3 length: 19 residues. Germline trimming cut 1 base from V and 1 base from J; bases unmatched to any gene: 8. From germline, CDR1 is SGDLS and CDR2 YYNGEE. CDR3 bases: TGTGCCAGCAGCGTACGAGGGACAGGGGGCGTTCAGAACACCGGGGAGCTGTTTTTT. Amino acid sequence: CASSVRGTGGVQNTGELFF.

This chain joins TRBV10-3 and TRBJ1-5; D not resolved. CDR1 is ENHRY, CDR2 SYGVKD, per germline. Trimming took 10 bases from V and 0 from J, leaving 16 bases between them. This CDR3 spans 15 amino acids. CDR3 in DNA: TGTGCCACCTGGATCGGGGATACTAGCAATCAGCCCCAGCATTTT. It codes for CATWIGDTSNQPQHF.

The chain uses TRBV11-2 and TRBJ2-3, with a weak D call TRBD1 (6 bases). Germline CDR1 SGHAT, CDR2 FQNNGV. V was pared by 1 base and J by 2 bases, with 16 bases between. The CDR3 is made up of 17 amino acids. This CDR3 is CASSLVPGQIITDTQYF. The CDR3, as DNA: TGTGCCAGCAGCTTAGTTCCGGGACAAATAATCACAGATACGCAGTATTTT.

This clone was seen only once. The J gene is TRBJ1-3, the V gene TRBV2; 7 positions agree with TRBD1. The V segment lost 2 bases and the J segment 3 bases; nucleotides outside the gene matches: 4. Germline CDR1 SNHLY, CDR2 FYNNEI. This CDR3 spans 15 amino acids. CDR3 nucleotides: TGTGCCAGCAGTGAATATTACAGGGGTGGAAACACCATATATTTT. Amino acids: CASSEYYRGGNTIYF.

This rearrangement joins TRBV5-4 to TRBJ1-2, with D perhaps matching TRBD1 (5 bases). CDR1 is SGHNT, CDR2 YYREEE, per germline (reference sequence). V shed 5 bases and J shed 4 bases, with 12 bases lying between them. The CDR3 contains 13 residues. The CDR3 sequence: CASRINGAYGYTF. CDR3 bases: TGTGCCAGCAGGATAAATGGGGCCTATGGCTACACCTTC.

V usage is TRBV19 and J usage is TRBJ1-4, with D maybe TRBD1 (5 bases). The ends were cut back, 3 bases at V and 3 bases at J, with 11 bases in the middle. The CDR3 is made up of 15 amino acids. CDR1 is LNHDA, CDR2 SQIVND, per germline (reference sequence). CDR3 bases: TGTGCCAGTAGTATCGCAAGGGGTGCTAATGAAAAACTGTTTTTT. It encodes CASSIARGANEKLFF.

The chain carries TRBV7-9 and TRBJ2-3, with D possibly being TRBD2 (6 bases). Germline V CDR1 and CDR2: SEHNR, FQNEAQ (reference sequence). The CDR3 consists of 14 residues. Between the trimmed V and J ends, which lost 9 bases and 1 base, there was a span of 14 bases. The DNA of the CDR3 is TGTGCCAGTAGACGGGGCGGGGGCACAGATACGCAGTATTTT. Translated: CASRRGGGTDTQYF.

The chain has TRBV30 and TRBJ1-5, with D maybe TRBD1 (6 bases). CDR3 length: 15 amino acids. V lost 3 bases, J lost 1 base, and 13 bases lay in between. Germline V lookup: CDR1 GTSNPN, CDR2 SVGIG (reference sequence). CDR3 sequence (DNA): TGTGCCTGGAGCTTACAGGGATCGAGCAATCAGCCCCAGCATTTT. This codes for CAWSLQGSSNQPQHF.

This clone was detected only a few times. The V and J genes are TRBV28 and TRBJ2-5; possible D gene TRBD2, 5 bases. Per the germline V gene, CDR1 is MDHEN and CDR2 is SYDVKM. V shed 4 bases and J shed 5 bases, with 8 bases lying between them. The length of the CDR3 is 12 residues. CDR3 loop: CASSSGYETQYF. The CDR3 DNA reads as TGTGCCAGCAGTTCGGGGTATGAGACCCAGTACTTC.